The rows below give T cell receptor beta chains drawn from one sample of a study of CD8 T cells in Susac syndrome. Using its own MiXCR run on the immunoSEQ multiplex PCR reads, TCRdb lists one record per CDR3 protein. The sample records approximately 100,000 distinct CDR3 sequences, 80% to 95% being singletons. The material sequenced was CD4+ T cells from PBMCs. Every receptor here comes from a human donor in good health. The CDR3 runs from the conserved cysteine through the conserved F or W. Fields, in order: J gene, D gene, V gene, clone size, CDR3 DNA, CDR3 protein. D genes are given only for firm matches. Some rows have no size entry. The others give once, few or many, or a class for an expanded clone.

j_gene: TRBJ2-5; d_gene: -; v_gene: TRBV20-1; abundance: -; CDR3nt: TGCAGTGCTAGAGATCGGGCGGCGTCTCAAGAGACCCAGTACTTC; CDR3aa: CSARDRAASQETQYF
j_gene: TRBJ1-6; d_gene: -; v_gene: TRBV20-1; abundance: once; CDR3nt: TGCAGTGCTAGAGATAGGACCCCGAGCTCCTATAATTCACCCCTCCACTTT; CDR3aa: CSARDRTPSSYNSPLHF
j_gene: TRBJ2-1; d_gene: -; v_gene: TRBV7-2; abundance: -; CDR3nt: TGTGCCAGCAGCTACCCCCCGTCAGGTAGGGTAAACAATGAGCAGTTCTTC; CDR3aa: CASSYPPSGRVNNEQFF
j_gene: TRBJ1-5; d_gene: -; v_gene: TRBV4-3; abundance: -; CDR3nt: TGCGCCAGCGGCTGGGATCGTGGAAATCAGCCCCAGCATTTT; CDR3aa: CASGWDRGNQPQHF
j_gene: TRBJ2-2; d_gene: TRBD1; v_gene: TRBV4-3; abundance: once; CDR3nt: TGCGCCAGCGGCACCGGTAACAGGGGGCGAGGTGTCGGGGAGCTGTTTTTT; CDR3aa: CASGTGNRGRGVGELFF
j_gene: TRBJ2-1; d_gene: TRBD2; v_gene: TRBV20-1; abundance: -; CDR3nt: TGCAGTGCTAGGGTCTCTAGCGGGAGGTACTACAATGAGCAGTTCTTC; CDR3aa: CSARVSSGRYYNEQFF
j_gene: TRBJ2-7; d_gene: -; v_gene: TRBV28; abundance: -; CDR3nt: TGTGCCAGTTGCGGGATAAACCCCTACGAGCAGTACTTC; CDR3aa: CASCGINPYEQYF
j_gene: TRBJ1-1; d_gene: -; v_gene: TRBV19; abundance: -; CDR3nt: TGTGCCAGTAGTATCCTCGGACGGCAGATTGAAGCTTTCTTT; CDR3aa: CASSILGRQIEAFF
j_gene: TRBJ1-1; d_gene: -; v_gene: TRBV25-1; abundance: once; CDR3nt: TGTGCCAGCAGTGAATATCCAGGGAACACTGAAGCTTTCTTT; CDR3aa: CASSEYPGNTEAFF
j_gene: TRBJ2-3; d_gene: -; v_gene: TRBV20-1; abundance: -; CDR3nt: TGCAGTGCTCCCCAGGACGAGACAGATACGCAGTATTTT; CDR3aa: CSAPQDETDTQYF
j_gene: TRBJ1-4; d_gene: -; v_gene: TRBV9; abundance: -; CDR3nt: TGTGCCAGCAGCGTAGGGAGATCGGGTGCCGAAAAACTGTTTTTT; CDR3aa: CASSVGRSGAEKLFF
j_gene: TRBJ2-3; d_gene: -; v_gene: TRBV7-9; abundance: -; CDR3nt: TGTGCCAGCAGCTTAGGCGTACATCCAGATACGCAGTATTTT; CDR3aa: CASSLGVHPDTQYF
j_gene: TRBJ1-1; d_gene: -; v_gene: TRBV5-1; abundance: -; CDR3nt: TGCGCCAGCAGCTTGTCGTGGGACACTGAAGCTTTCTTT; CDR3aa: CASSLSWDTEAFF
j_gene: TRBJ2-1; d_gene: -; v_gene: TRBV2; abundance: -; CDR3nt: TGTGCCAGCAGTGTTCAGGGGGGCAATGAGCAGTTCTTC; CDR3aa: CASSVQGGNEQFF
j_gene: TRBJ2-5; d_gene: -; v_gene: TRBV20-1; abundance: -; CDR3nt: TGCAGTGCTGAGCCCGGGACCAGTGTGGAGACCCAGTACTTC; CDR3aa: CSAEPGTSVETQYF
j_gene: TRBJ2-2; d_gene: -; v_gene: TRBV5-6; abundance: -; CDR3nt: TGTGCCAGCAGCTCTCTTGGGGTAGGGGTCACCGGGGAGCTGTTTTTT; CDR3aa: CASSSLGVGVTGELFF
j_gene: TRBJ2-7; d_gene: TRBD1; v_gene: TRBV5-1; abundance: once; CDR3nt: TGCGCCAGCAGCTTGCAACAGGGGGCCCCCTACGAGCAGTACTTC; CDR3aa: CASSLQQGAPYEQYF
j_gene: TRBJ1-5; d_gene: -; v_gene: TRBV30; abundance: -; CDR3nt: TGTGCCTGGAGTGTTTATAGCAATCAGCCCCAGCATTTT; CDR3aa: CAWSVYSNQPQHF
j_gene: TRBJ1-3; d_gene: -; v_gene: TRBV9; abundance: -; CDR3nt: TGTGCCAGCAGCGTAGAGCCGGTAGCTGGAAACACCATATATTTT; CDR3aa: CASSVEPVAGNTIYF
j_gene: TRBJ2-3; d_gene: -; v_gene: TRBV4-3; abundance: once; CDR3nt: TGCGCCAGCAGCCAGGGGACGGAGCGCACAGATACGCAGTATTTT; CDR3aa: CASSQGTERTDTQYF
j_gene: TRBJ1-3; d_gene: -; v_gene: TRBV20-1; abundance: -; CDR3nt: TGCAGTGCTAGGGGGGACAATACTGGAAACACCATATATTTT; CDR3aa: CSARGDNTGNTIYF
j_gene: TRBJ2-7; d_gene: -; v_gene: TRBV7-9; abundance: -; CDR3nt: TGTGCCAGCAGCTTAACCATGGGAGAGCTGTACTACGAGCAGTACTTC; CDR3aa: CASSLTMGELYYEQYF
j_gene: TRBJ2-2; d_gene: TRBD2; v_gene: TRBV19; abundance: -; CDR3nt: TGTGCCAGTACCACACAATACCGACTAGCGGGAGACCGGGAGCTGTTTTTT; CDR3aa: CASTTQYRLAGDRELFF
j_gene: TRBJ1-1; d_gene: -; v_gene: TRBV2; abundance: -; CDR3nt: TGTGCCAGCAGCACTAGGGCCACTGAAGCTTTCTTT; CDR3aa: CASSTRATEAFF
j_gene: TRBJ2-1; d_gene: TRBD2; v_gene: TRBV6-2/TRBV6-3; abundance: -; CDR3nt: TGTGCCAGCAGGTACCCTCCGGGGGGACCTTTCAATGAGCAGTTCTTC; CDR3aa: CASRYPPGGPFNEQFF
j_gene: TRBJ2-3; d_gene: -; v_gene: TRBV6-2/TRBV6-3; abundance: -; CDR3nt: TGTGCCAGCAGTTACTTACAGGTTCACACAGATACGCAGTATTTT; CDR3aa: CASSYLQVHTDTQYF
j_gene: TRBJ2-3; d_gene: -; v_gene: TRBV6-5; abundance: -; CDR3nt: TGTGCCAGCAGTTGGAGCCCCCCCCCGGACTCGCGTACTGGCACAGATACGCAGTATTTT; CDR3aa: CASSWSPPPDSRTGTDTQYF
j_gene: TRBJ1-2; d_gene: -; v_gene: TRBV7-2; abundance: -; CDR3nt: TGTGCCAGCACTTTAGGAGGGGAAGCCCGCGGCTACACCTTC; CDR3aa: CASTLGGEARGYTF
j_gene: TRBJ2-2; d_gene: -; v_gene: TRBV7-9; abundance: few; CDR3nt: TGTGCCAGCAGCTTAGAGGCGGCCGGGGAGCTGTTTTTT; CDR3aa: CASSLEAAGELFF
j_gene: TRBJ2-4; d_gene: TRBD2; v_gene: TRBV5-5; abundance: -; CDR3nt: TGTGCCATGTCGACTAGCGGGAGCTTGAAAAACATTCAGTACTTC; CDR3aa: CAMSTSGSLKNIQYF
j_gene: TRBJ1-1; d_gene: TRBD1; v_gene: TRBV6-6; abundance: -; CDR3nt: TGTGCCAGCAGCCAGGGGGGGAGCACTGAAGCTTTCTTT; CDR3aa: CASSQGGSTEAFF
j_gene: TRBJ2-1; d_gene: -; v_gene: TRBV5-1; abundance: -; CDR3nt: TGCGCCAGCAGCCTCAGGAAATTCGATGAGCAGTTCTTC; CDR3aa: CASSLRKFDEQFF
j_gene: TRBJ2-1; d_gene: -; v_gene: TRBV20-1; abundance: once; CDR3nt: TGCAGTGCCCCGGGAGTAAATGAGCAGTTCTTC; CDR3aa: CSAPGVNEQFF
j_gene: TRBJ2-1; d_gene: -; v_gene: TRBV11-1; abundance: -; CDR3nt: TGTGCCAGCAGCTTGGGCGGCACCGCCAATGAGCAGTTCTTC; CDR3aa: CASSLGGTANEQFF
j_gene: TRBJ1-2; d_gene: -; v_gene: TRBV5-5; abundance: -; CDR3nt: TGTGCCAGCAGCTTCCCAGGGACTGGTCGTGGCTACACCTTC; CDR3aa: CASSFPGTGRGYTF
j_gene: TRBJ1-4; d_gene: -; v_gene: TRBV7-9; abundance: -; CDR3nt: TGTGCCAGCAGCTTAAGGACAGATAATGAAAAACTGTTTTTT; CDR3aa: CASSLRTDNEKLFF
j_gene: TRBJ2-5; d_gene: TRBD1; v_gene: TRBV5-1; abundance: -; CDR3nt: TGCGCCAGCAGCTTTAGCCAGGGGGCAGGGGAGACCCAGTACTTC; CDR3aa: CASSFSQGAGETQYF
j_gene: TRBJ2-4; d_gene: -; v_gene: TRBV4-1; abundance: -; CDR3nt: TGCGCCAGCAGCCAAGATCGTGGGGGTGTACTAGCCAAAAACATTCAGTACTTC; CDR3aa: CASSQDRGGVLAKNIQYF
j_gene: TRBJ1-1; d_gene: -; v_gene: TRBV7-3; abundance: few; CDR3nt: TGTGCCAGCAGCCCCGGGACGAACACTGAAGCTTTCTTT; CDR3aa: CASSPGTNTEAFF
j_gene: TRBJ2-5; d_gene: -; v_gene: TRBV5-6; abundance: -; CDR3nt: TGTGCCAGCAGCTCGATGCGGACTGGGAATGTGGCGACCCAGTACTTC; CDR3aa: CASSSMRTGNVATQYF
j_gene: TRBJ2-5; d_gene: TRBD2; v_gene: TRBV20-1; abundance: -; CDR3nt: TGCAGTGCCGGACTAGCGGGAGGGCCCAGGGAGACCCAGTACTTC; CDR3aa: CSAGLAGGPRETQYF
j_gene: TRBJ2-7; d_gene: -; v_gene: TRBV5-4; abundance: -; CDR3nt: TGTGCCAGCAGCTTACCCCAGGGCCCCACCATGGAGCAGTACTTC; CDR3aa: CASSLPQGPTMEQYF
j_gene: TRBJ2-7; d_gene: TRBD2; v_gene: TRBV5-1; abundance: -; CDR3nt: TGCGCCAGCAGCTTGGCGGCGGGGGAATTCTACGAGCAGTACTTC; CDR3aa: CASSLAAGEFYEQYF
j_gene: TRBJ2-7; d_gene: TRBD2; v_gene: TRBV5-4; abundance: -; CDR3nt: TGTGCCAGCAGCCGTCGGGAGGGAGCGAGATACGAGCAGTACTTC; CDR3aa: CASSRREGARYEQYF
j_gene: TRBJ2-2; d_gene: -; v_gene: TRBV29-1; abundance: -; CDR3nt: TGCTCATCGGGGAACACCGGGGAGCTGTTTTTT; CDR3aa: CSSGNTGELFF
j_gene: TRBJ2-7; d_gene: -; v_gene: TRBV5-1; abundance: -; CDR3nt: TGCGCCAGCAGCTTAGGTCGGAACTACGAGCAGTACTTC; CDR3aa: CASSLGRNYEQYF
j_gene: TRBJ2-3; d_gene: -; v_gene: TRBV5-6; abundance: once; CDR3nt: TGTGCCAGCAGCCCGGGTCGGGACGGTACGCAGTATTTT; CDR3aa: CASSPGRDGTQYF
j_gene: TRBJ2-3; d_gene: -; v_gene: TRBV7-8; abundance: -; CDR3nt: TGTGCCAGCAGCTTAGCGGGTGTTGGGGATACGCAGTATTTT; CDR3aa: CASSLAGVGDTQYF
j_gene: TRBJ1-1; d_gene: -; v_gene: TRBV7-2; abundance: -; CDR3nt: TGTGCCAGCAGCTTAGCTGTTAGGGCCGAAGCTTTCTTT; CDR3aa: CASSLAVRAEAFF
j_gene: TRBJ1-1; d_gene: -; v_gene: TRBV29-1; abundance: -; CDR3nt: TGCAGCGTTGCCCCCTCCGAGAGGCTGAGCACTGAAGCTTTCTTT; CDR3aa: CSVAPSERLSTEAFF
j_gene: TRBJ2-7; d_gene: -; v_gene: TRBV7-8; abundance: -; CDR3nt: TGTGCCAGCAGCCCCGACTACGAGCAGTACTTC; CDR3aa: CASSPDYEQYF
j_gene: TRBJ2-4; d_gene: -; v_gene: TRBV6-6; abundance: -; CDR3nt: TGTGCCAGCAGTCCCGGGCCCAAAAACATTCAGTACTTC; CDR3aa: CASSPGPKNIQYF
j_gene: TRBJ1-2; d_gene: TRBD1; v_gene: TRBV7-2; abundance: -; CDR3nt: TGTGCCAGCAGCTTAGGACAGGGGGACCGTGGCTACACCTTC; CDR3aa: CASSLGQGDRGYTF
j_gene: TRBJ2-1; d_gene: TRBD2; v_gene: TRBV6-1; abundance: -; CDR3nt: TGTGCCAGCAGTGTCAAGGGGAGCGGGAGTTCATCCTACAATGAGCAGTTCTTC; CDR3aa: CASSVKGSGSSSYNEQFF